A single sample gave rise to the 6 T cell receptor beta chains below, sequenced in a study of breast tumors, draining lymph nodes, adjacent tissues. A single record per CDR3 protein comes from TCRdb applying MiXCR to the multiplex PCR reads. The sample carries 150,000 to 200,000 distinct CDR3 sequences, 30% to 35% recorded once. Axillary draining lymph nodes of breast cancer patients supplied the node samples. Input material: axillary lymph node tissue. The receptors shown here come from a female donor with breast cancer. Some clones in this sample may be carry-over from other donors' samples.

This clonotype occurred many times. V gene TRBV5-6 combines with J gene TRBJ2-1; 7 positions match TRBD1. Germline lookup yields CDR1 SGHDT and CDR2 YYEEEE. The CDR3 is 14 residues long. J gave up 5 bases and V 4 bases, and 6 bases lay outside the gene matches. The DNA for the CDR3 is TGTGCCAGCAGCATATGGGACAGAAACAATGAGCAGTTCTTC. Translating gives CASSIWDRNNEQFF.

The table lists this clonotype with many counts. The chain has TRBV20-1 and TRBJ2-5; possibly TRBD1 or TRBD2 for D (6 bases each). Between the trimmed V and J ends, which lost 1 base and 3 bases, there was a span of 18 bases. Germline assignment: CDR1 DFQATT and CDR2 SNEGSKA (reference sequence). CDR3 size: 16 residues. CDR3 sequence reads: CSARGGAGRDKETQYF. The CDR3 DNA reads as TGCAGTGCTAGAGGGGGGGCGGGTCGAGATAAAGAGACCCAGTACTTC.

This clonotype was detected only a few times. A much larger clone lies one base from this, so it may be a read error. The rearrangement links TRBV7-6 to TRBJ2-1; D remains unclear. The V gene's germline CDR1 is SGHVS and CDR2 FNYEAQ. The CDR3 has 16 residues. CDR3 region: CASSSPDLVPYNERFF. The CDR3 nucleotides read TGTGCCAGCAGCTCCCCTGACTTAGTGCCCTACAATGAGCGGTTCTTC.

As concerns this clonotype: Since a much larger clone is just one base distant, this may be a read error. The chain combines TRBV6-2 or TRBV6-3 with TRBJ2-7; D is perhaps TRBD1 or TRBD2 (5 bases each). Germline values: CDR1 MNHEY, CDR2 SVGEGT. The CDR3 is 12 residues long. V dropped 2 bases and J dropped 9 bases, with 11 bases sitting between them. In DNA, the CDR3 is TGTGCCAGCAGTTACGGGGGAACCGGGCAGTACTTC. Encoded protein: CASSYGGTGQYF.

For this clonotype: One end of the junction fails to match germline, which may point to a read error. The chain joins TRBV19 to TRBJ1-2, with 8 bases fitting TRBD1. Per the germline V gene, CDR1 is LNHDA and CDR2 is SQIVND (reference sequence). The CDR3 runs 16 residues. The CDR3 protein is CASSMAGTGGNYGYAF. The CDR3 DNA is TGTGCCAGCAGTATGGCCGGGACAGGAGGTAACTATGGCTACGCCTTC.

A word on this clonotype: Possible read error: a much larger clone is one base away. The rearrangement links TRBV11-1 to TRBJ2-7; the match to TRBD2 covers 8 bases. Germline CDR1 and CDR2: SGHAT and FQDESV (reference sequence). Unmatched junction bases numbered 9, after V lost 4 bases and J lost 7 bases. This CDR3 has 14 amino acids. The chain's CDR3 is CASSYRGGVDEQYF. The CDR3 DNA is TGTGCCAGCAGCTATCGGGGGGGGGTGGATGAGCAGTACTTC. Supplemented by reference TRBV11-1 and TRBJ2-7, the full variable domain reads EAEVAQSPRYKITEKSQAVAFWCDPISGHATLYWYRQILGQGPELLVQFQDESVVDDSQLPKDRFSAERLKGVDSTLKIQPAELGDSAMYLCASSYRGGVDEQYFGPGTRLTVT.